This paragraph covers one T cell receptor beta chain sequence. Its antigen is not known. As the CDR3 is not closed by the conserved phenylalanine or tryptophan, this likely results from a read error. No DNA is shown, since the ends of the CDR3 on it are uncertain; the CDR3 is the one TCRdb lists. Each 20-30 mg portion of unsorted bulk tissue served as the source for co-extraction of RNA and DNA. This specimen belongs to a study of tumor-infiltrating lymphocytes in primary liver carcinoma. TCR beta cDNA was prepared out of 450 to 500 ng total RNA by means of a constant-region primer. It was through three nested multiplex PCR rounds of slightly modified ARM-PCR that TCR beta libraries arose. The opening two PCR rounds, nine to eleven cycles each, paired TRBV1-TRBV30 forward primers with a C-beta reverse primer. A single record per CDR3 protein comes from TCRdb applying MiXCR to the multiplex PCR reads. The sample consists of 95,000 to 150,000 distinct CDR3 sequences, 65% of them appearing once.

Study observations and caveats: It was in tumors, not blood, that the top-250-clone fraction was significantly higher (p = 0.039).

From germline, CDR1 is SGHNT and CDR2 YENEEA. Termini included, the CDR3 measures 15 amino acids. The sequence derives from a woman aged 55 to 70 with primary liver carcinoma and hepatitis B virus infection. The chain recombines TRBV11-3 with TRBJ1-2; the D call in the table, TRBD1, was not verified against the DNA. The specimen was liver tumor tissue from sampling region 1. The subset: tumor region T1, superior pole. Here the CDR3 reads CANSLEGRRGVYGHL.